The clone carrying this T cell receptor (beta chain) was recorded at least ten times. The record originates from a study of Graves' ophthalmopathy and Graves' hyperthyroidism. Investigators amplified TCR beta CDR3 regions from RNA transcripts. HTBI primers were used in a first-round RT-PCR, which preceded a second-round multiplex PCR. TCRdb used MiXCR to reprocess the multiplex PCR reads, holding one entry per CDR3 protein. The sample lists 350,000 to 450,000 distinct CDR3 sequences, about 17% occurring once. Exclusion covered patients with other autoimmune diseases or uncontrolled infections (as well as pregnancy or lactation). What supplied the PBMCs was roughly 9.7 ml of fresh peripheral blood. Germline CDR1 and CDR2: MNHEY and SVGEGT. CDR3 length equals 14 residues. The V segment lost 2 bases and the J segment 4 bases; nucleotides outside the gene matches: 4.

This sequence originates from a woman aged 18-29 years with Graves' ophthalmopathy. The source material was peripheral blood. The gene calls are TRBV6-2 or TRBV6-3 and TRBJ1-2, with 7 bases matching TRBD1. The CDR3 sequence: CASSYQDRPYGYTF. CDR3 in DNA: TGTGCCAGCAGTTACCAGGACAGGCCCTATGGCTACACCTTC.